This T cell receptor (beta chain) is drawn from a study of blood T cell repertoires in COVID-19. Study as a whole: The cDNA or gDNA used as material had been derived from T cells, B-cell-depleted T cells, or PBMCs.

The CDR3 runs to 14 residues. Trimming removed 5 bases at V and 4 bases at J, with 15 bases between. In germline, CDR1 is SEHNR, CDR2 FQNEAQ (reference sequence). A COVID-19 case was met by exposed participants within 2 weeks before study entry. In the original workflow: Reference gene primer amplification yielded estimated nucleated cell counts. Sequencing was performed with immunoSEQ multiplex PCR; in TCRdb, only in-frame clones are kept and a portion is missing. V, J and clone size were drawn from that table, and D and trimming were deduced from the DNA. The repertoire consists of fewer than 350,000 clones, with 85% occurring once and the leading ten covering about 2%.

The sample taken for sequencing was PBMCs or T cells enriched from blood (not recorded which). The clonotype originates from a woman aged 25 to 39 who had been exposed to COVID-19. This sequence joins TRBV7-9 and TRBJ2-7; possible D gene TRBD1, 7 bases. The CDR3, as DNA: TGTGCCAGCAGCGCCCGACAGGGAGGTTACGAGCAGTACTTC. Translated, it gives CASSARQGGYEQYF.